These 25 T cell receptor beta chains were all obtained from the same sample, sequenced in a study of CD4 T cells in relation to SARS-CoV-2 and coronaviruses. Only in-frame clones appear in the TCRdb table, and some are missing; sequencing was by immunoSEQ multiplex PCR. The sample lists roughly 45,000 clones, roughly four fifths occurring once. Their cognate antigens are unknown. Source material: naive CD4+ T cells from PBMCs, cultured in vitro. The subset was: naive CD4+ T cells isolated by negative enrichment. The receptors were gathered from an adult with COVID-19.

The gene calls are TRBV28 and TRBJ2-2; D unclear. The CDR3 loop spans 17 amino acids. V was pared by 3 bases and J by 3 bases, with 17 bases between. The germline V gene has CDR1 MDHEN and CDR2 SYDVKM. The CDR3: CASSFSGPRKDTGELFF. The CDR3 nucleotides read TGTGCCAGCAGTTTTTCCGGGCCCCGAAAGGACACCGGGGAGCTGTTTTTT.

J is TRBJ2-1 and V is TRBV2, with a tentative D call TRBD1 (5 bases). With 2 bases removed from V and 1 base from J, the gap between germline ends came to 12 bases. Germline CDR1 and CDR2: SNHLY and FYNNEI. CDR3 length: 16 residues. In nucleotides, the CDR3 is TGTGCCAGCAGTGAACCGCCCGCAGGGTCCTACAATGAGCAGTTCTTC. Protein: CASSEPPAGSYNEQFF.

The chain uses TRBV6-5 and TRBJ2-2; D is unresolved. The CDR3 has 13 amino acids. From germline, CDR1 is MNHEY and CDR2 SVGAGI. With 7 bases removed from V and 6 bases from J, the gap between germline ends came to 12 bases. The CDR3 region is CASKRSRAGELFF. In DNA form, the CDR3 reads TGTGCCAGCAAGAGGAGTCGGGCCGGGGAGCTGTTTTTT.

The chain links TRBV5-1 to TRBJ2-2, with 7 bases identical to TRBD1. The CDR3 length is 16 residues. Germline CDR1 is SGHRS and CDR2 is YFSETQ. The J segment lost 0 bases and the V segment lost 0 bases, leaving 2 bases of the junction unmatched. Written as DNA, the CDR3 is TGCGCCAGCAGCTTGGCGCAGGGGGCGAACACCGGGGAGCTGTTTTTT. Its protein product is CASSLAQGANTGELFF.

The chain recombines TRBV7-2 with TRBJ2-1; no firm D call. This CDR3 spans 14 amino acids. CDR1 SGHTA and CDR2 FQGNSA come from the germline V gene. V lost 0 bases and J 9 bases, leaving 12 bases between the germline ends. The CDR3 DNA sequence: TGTGCCAGCAGCTTAGCAGCCAGGAGATTTGAGCAGTTCTTC. Translated, it gives CASSLAARRFEQFF.

This chain joins TRBV24-1 and TRBJ2-7, with TRBD2 identical over 10 bases. Germline CDR1 and CDR2: KGHDR and SFDVKD. The ends lost 2 bases at V and 8 bases at J; junction bases unmatched: 5. The CDR3 is 14 amino acids. CDR3 sequence reads: CATSDSLAGEQQYF. CDR3 bases: TGTGCCACCAGTGATTCTCTAGCGGGAGAGCAGCAGTACTTC.

This chain connects TRBV19 to TRBJ2-5; D remains unclear. V dropped 3 bases and J dropped 4 bases, with 18 bases sitting between them. The CDR3 is made up of 16 amino acids. Per germline, CDR1 LNHDA and CDR2 SQIVND (reference sequence). As DNA, the CDR3 is TGTGCCAGTAGTATTGGGTTGTTCGAGTTGGGAGAGACCCAGTACTTC. This encodes CASSIGLFELGETQYF. Full variable domain (remainder filled in from reference TRBV19 and TRBJ2-5): DGGITQSPKYLFRKEGQNVTLSCEQNLNHDAMYWYRQDPGQGLRLIYYSQIVNDFQKGDIAEGYSVSREKKESFPLTVTSAQKNPTAFYLCASSIGLFELGETQYFGPGTRLLVL.

This chain uses TRBV27 with TRBJ2-7; TRBD1 matches at 7 bases. Germline V CDR1 and CDR2: MNHEY, SMNVEV (reference sequence). The trim removed 1 base at V and 7 bases at J, leaving 7 bases unmatched. There are 14 residues in the CDR3. In nucleotides, the CDR3 is TGTGCCAGCAGTTTATTTGGGACAGCTGGAGAGCAGTACTTC. Translation gives CASSLFGTAGEQYF.

The rearrangement joins TRBV12-3 or TRBV12-4 to TRBJ2-7, with 8 bases matching TRBD1. The J segment lost 3 bases and the V segment lost 7 bases, leaving 5 bases of the junction unmatched. The CDR3 has 13 residues. CDR3 loop: CASKTGAVYEQYF. The CDR3 DNA reads TGTGCCAGCAAGACAGGGGCCGTCTACGAGCAGTACTTC.

The chain joins TRBV7-9 to TRBJ2-3; 7 bases align to TRBD2. This CDR3 has 16 residues. The germline V gene has CDR1 SEHNR and CDR2 FQNEAQ (reference sequence). The trim removed 5 bases at V and 4 bases at J, leaving 12 bases unmatched. CDR3 region: CASSPRSTGGADTQYF. In DNA form, the CDR3 reads TGTGCCAGCAGCCCCCGTTCGACGGGAGGAGCAGATACGCAGTATTTT.

CDR3 bases: TGTGCCAGCAGTGAAAATGGGGCGGGAAGGGGAACAGATACGCAGTATTTT. Its protein is CASSENGAGRGTDTQYF. V and J are TRBV2 and TRBJ2-3; tentative D call: TRBD2 (6 bases). Germline assignment: CDR1 SNHLY and CDR2 FYNNEI. The CDR3 sequence is 17 residues long. The V gene lost 2 bases and the J gene lost 3 bases, with 18 bases spanning the gap.

V and J are TRBV5-1 and TRBJ2-7; a possible D gene is TRBD1 (5 bases). The V end lost 5 bases, the J end lost 6 bases, and 12 bases lay between the germline ends. From germline, CDR1 is SGHRS and CDR2 YFSETQ. The CDR3 is 12 amino acids. CDR3 loop: CASRGPGAEQYF. CDR3 bases: TGCGCCAGCAGGGGGCCTGGGGCCGAGCAGTACTTC.

The chain employs TRBV28 and TRBJ1-2, with 11 bases lining up with TRBD1. Per germline, CDR1 MDHEN and CDR2 SYDVKM. This CDR3 comprises 15 residues. The V segment lost 3 bases and the J segment 5 bases; nucleotides outside the gene matches: 5. CDR3 sequence reads: CASSFWTGGDYGYTF. Written as DNA, the CDR3 is TGTGCCAGCAGTTTCTGGACAGGGGGCGATTATGGCTACACCTTC.

J is TRBJ2-6 and V is TRBV9; D is ambiguous. V was clipped by 2 bases and J by 2 bases, with 11 bases between them. Germline loops: CDR1 SGDLS, CDR2 YYNGEE. CDR3 length: 16 amino acids. For the CDR3, the DNA is TGTGCCAGCAGCGTGGATACCTGGGCTGGGGCCAACGTCCTGACTTTC. Translated, it gives CASSVDTWAGANVLTF.

The rearrangement uses TRBV14 and TRBJ2-3; TRBD2 matches at 12 bases. J was trimmed by 4 bases and V by 2 bases; bases with no gene match: 4. The germline V gene encodes CDR1 SGHDN and CDR2 FVKESK. The CDR3 length is 16 residues. DNA for the CDR3: TGTGCCAGCAGCCAACTAGCGGGAGGGGTTGCAGATACGCAGTATTTT. Its protein product is CASSQLAGGVADTQYF.

The V gene is TRBV7-9, the J gene TRBJ2-5, with 9 bases fitting TRBD2. This CDR3 spans 17 amino acids. Germline V CDR1 and CDR2: SEHNR, FQNEAQ (reference sequence). After removal of 5 bases from V and 3 bases from J, the junction contained 13 bases not matched to a gene. The CDR3 DNA reads TGTGCCAGCAGCCCTGGTGAGCTAGCGGGATTTGAAGAGACCCAGTACTTC. Translating gives CASSPGELAGFEETQYF.

The V gene is TRBV12-3 or TRBV12-4, the J gene TRBJ2-3; TRBD2 might be the D (7 bases). CDR3 length: 11 amino acids. Trimming took off 10 bases at V and 6 bases at J, with 11 bases between the two ends. The DNA of the CDR3 is TGTGCCATCAAGGGGGGGGATACGCAGTATTTT. Its protein is CAIKGGDTQYF.

CDR3 sequence reads: CASSQSVRSETQYF. The CDR3 nucleotides read TGTGCCAGCAGCCAATCGGTCCGGTCAGAGACCCAGTACTTC. The rearrangement uses TRBV16 and TRBJ2-5; no reliable D call. CDR3 length: 14 amino acids. V shed 0 bases and J shed 4 bases, with 9 bases lying between them. Per germline, CDR1 KGHSY and CDR2 FQNENV.

This clone was detected a few times. The chain recombines TRBV7-9 with TRBJ1-1, with D possibly being TRBD1 (6 bases). V shed 7 bases and J shed 4 bases, with 19 bases lying between them. Germline assignment: CDR1 SEHNR and CDR2 FQNEAQ (reference sequence). The CDR3 contains 15 residues. CDR3 nucleotide sequence: TGTGCCAGCACCACCTTTCGAACAGGGTCCACTGAAGCTTTCTTT. As protein: CASTTFRTGSTEAFF.

V and J are TRBV6-1 and TRBJ2-3, with 7 bases aligning to TRBD2. Looked up from germline, CDR1 is MNHNS and CDR2 is SASEGT. V lost 2 bases to trimming and J lost 1 base; unmatched junction nucleotides: 9. The CDR3 is made up of 17 amino acids. CDR3 coding DNA: TGTGCCAGCAGTGAAAGGGAAGCGGGACCCCGCACAGATACGCAGTATTTT. Translated: CASSEREAGPRTDTQYF.

The chain uses TRBV12-3 or TRBV12-4 and TRBJ1-1, with unresolved D. With 8 bases removed from V and 9 bases from J, the gap between germline ends came to 13 bases. The CDR3 extends over 11 amino acids. CDR3 coding DNA: TGTGCCAGCGGCTTAGCCGGGAAAGCTTTCTTT. This gives the protein CASGLAGKAFF.

The CDR3 protein is CAAGRGKTNEKLFF. Written as DNA, the CDR3 is TGCGCCGCTGGCCGGGGGAAAACTAATGAAAAACTGTTTTTT. This rearrangement joins TRBV10-2 to TRBJ1-4; weak D call: TRBD1 (5 bases). Germline loops: CDR1 WSHSY, CDR2 SAAADI. Trimming removed 11 bases from V and 1 base from J, with 14 bases in between. The CDR3 is made up of 14 amino acids.

This clone was seen a single time. This chain joins TRBV14 and TRBJ1-2, with D perhaps TRBD1 (6 bases). The CDR3 spans 14 residues. The ends were cut back, 4 bases at V and 4 bases at J, with 13 bases in the middle. Germline-derived CDR1 and CDR2 are SGHDN and FVKESK. DNA for the CDR3: TGTGCCAGCAGCCTGGGCGAGGGGGGCTATGGCTACACCTTC. The encoded protein is CASSLGEGGYGYTF. Variable domain in full (rest from reference TRBV14 and TRBJ1-2): EAGVTQFPSHSVIEKGQTVTLRCDPISGHDNLYWYRRVMGKEIKFLLHFVKESKQDESGMPNNRFLAERTGGTYSTLKVQPAELEDSGVYFCASSLGEGGYGYTFGSGTRLTVV.

This clone was found once. This rearrangement joins TRBV11-2 to TRBJ1-1, with 9 nucleotides matching TRBD1. Per the germline V gene, CDR1 is SGHAT and CDR2 is FQNNGV. Trimming removed 5 bases from V and 8 bases from J; junction bases left unmatched: 21. This CDR3 spans 18 amino acids. The CDR3 sequence: CASSPHRDRARPGTEAFF. CDR3 bases: TGTGCCAGCAGCCCCCACCGGGACAGGGCTCGACCAGGTACCGAAGCTTTCTTT.

The V and J genes are TRBV10-3 and TRBJ1-1, with 7 positions matching TRBD1. The germline V gene has CDR1 ENHRY and CDR2 SYGVKD. The trim removed 10 bases at V and 0 bases at J, leaving 8 bases unmatched. The CDR3 has 14 amino acids. The CDR3 DNA reads TGTGCCACAGGGGGGACAGTTATGAACACTGAAGCTTTCTTT. Protein: CATGGTVMNTEAFF.